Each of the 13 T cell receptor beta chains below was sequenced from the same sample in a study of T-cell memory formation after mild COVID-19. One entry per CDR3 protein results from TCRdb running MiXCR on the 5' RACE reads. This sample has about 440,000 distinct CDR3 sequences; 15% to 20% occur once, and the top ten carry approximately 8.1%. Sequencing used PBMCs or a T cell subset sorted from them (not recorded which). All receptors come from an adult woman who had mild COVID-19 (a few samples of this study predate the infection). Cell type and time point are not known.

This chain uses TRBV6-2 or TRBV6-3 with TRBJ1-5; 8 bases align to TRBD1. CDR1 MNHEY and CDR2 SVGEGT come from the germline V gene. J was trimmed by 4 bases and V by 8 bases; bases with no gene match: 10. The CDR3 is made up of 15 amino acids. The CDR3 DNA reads TGTGCCAGCCGTGACAGACAGGGGTCGAATCAGCCCCAGCATTTT. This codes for CASRDRQGSNQPQHF.

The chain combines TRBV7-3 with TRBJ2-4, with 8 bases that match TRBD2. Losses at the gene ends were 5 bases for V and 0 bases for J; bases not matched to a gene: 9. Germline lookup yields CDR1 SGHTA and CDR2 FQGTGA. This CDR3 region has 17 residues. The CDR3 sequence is CASSPWGLAGAKNIQYF. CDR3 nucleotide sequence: TGTGCCAGCAGCCCCTGGGGGCTAGCGGGAGCCAAAAACATTCAGTACTTC.

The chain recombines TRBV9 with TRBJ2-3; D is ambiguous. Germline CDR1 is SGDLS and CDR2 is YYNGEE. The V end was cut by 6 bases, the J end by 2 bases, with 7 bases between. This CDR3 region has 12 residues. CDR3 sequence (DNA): TGTGCCAGCAACAAGCTCACAGATACGCAGTATTTT. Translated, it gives CASNKLTDTQYF.

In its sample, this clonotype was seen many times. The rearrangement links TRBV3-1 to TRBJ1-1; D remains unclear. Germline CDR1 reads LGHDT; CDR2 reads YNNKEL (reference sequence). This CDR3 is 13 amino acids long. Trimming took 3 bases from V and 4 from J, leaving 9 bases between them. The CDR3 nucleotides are TGTGCCAGCAGCCAGGACCAGTTCACTGAAGCTTTCTTT. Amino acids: CASSQDQFTEAFF.

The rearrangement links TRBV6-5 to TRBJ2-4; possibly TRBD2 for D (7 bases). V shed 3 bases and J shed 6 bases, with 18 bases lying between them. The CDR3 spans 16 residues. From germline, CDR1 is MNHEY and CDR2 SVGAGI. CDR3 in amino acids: CASSYRDWGGANIQYF. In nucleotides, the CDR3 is TGTGCCAGCAGTTATCGGGATTGGGGGGGCGCAAACATTCAGTACTTC.

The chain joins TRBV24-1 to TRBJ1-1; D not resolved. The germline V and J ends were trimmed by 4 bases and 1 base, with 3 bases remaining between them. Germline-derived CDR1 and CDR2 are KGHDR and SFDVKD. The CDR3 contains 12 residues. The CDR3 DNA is TGTGCCACCAGTGACCCGAACACTGAAGCTTTCTTT. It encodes CATSDPNTEAFF.

The CDR3 here is CSARVTGVGYGYTF. The CDR3 coding sequence is TGCAGTGCTAGAGTGACAGGGGTGGGCTATGGCTACACCTTC. The rearrangement links TRBV20-1 to TRBJ1-2; 8 positions agree with TRBD1. With 1 base clipped from V and 4 bases from J, the junction kept 5 bases outside the gene matches. This CDR3 spans 14 amino acids. Germline V gene data show CDR1 as DFQATT and CDR2 as SNEGSKA (reference sequence).

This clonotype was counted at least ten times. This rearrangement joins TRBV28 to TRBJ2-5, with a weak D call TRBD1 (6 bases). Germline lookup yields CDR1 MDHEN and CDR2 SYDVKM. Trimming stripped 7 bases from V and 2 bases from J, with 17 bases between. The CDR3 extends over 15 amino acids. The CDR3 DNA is TGTGCCAGCAAGACCGGAGACAGGAGACAAGAGACCCAGTACTTC. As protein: CASKTGDRRQETQYF.

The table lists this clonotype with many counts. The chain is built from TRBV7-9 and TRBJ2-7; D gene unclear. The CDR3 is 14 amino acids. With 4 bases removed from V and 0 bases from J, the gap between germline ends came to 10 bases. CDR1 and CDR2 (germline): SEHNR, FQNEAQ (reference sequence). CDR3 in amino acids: CASSSGRSSYEQYF. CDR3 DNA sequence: TGTGCCAGCAGCTCTGGACGGAGCTCCTACGAGCAGTACTTC. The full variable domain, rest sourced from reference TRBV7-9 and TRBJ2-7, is DTGVSQNPRHKITKRGQNVTFRCDPISEHNRLYWYRQTLGQGPEFLTYFQNEAQLEKSRLLSDRFSAERPKGSFSTLEIQRTEQGDSAMYLCASSSGRSSYEQYFGPGTRLTVT.

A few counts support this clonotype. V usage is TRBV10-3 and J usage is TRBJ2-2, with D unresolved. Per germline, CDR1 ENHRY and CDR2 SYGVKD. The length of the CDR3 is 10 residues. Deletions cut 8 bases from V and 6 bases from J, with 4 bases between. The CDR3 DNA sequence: TGTGCCATCGGGGCCGGGGAGCTGTTTTTT. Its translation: CAIGAGELFF.

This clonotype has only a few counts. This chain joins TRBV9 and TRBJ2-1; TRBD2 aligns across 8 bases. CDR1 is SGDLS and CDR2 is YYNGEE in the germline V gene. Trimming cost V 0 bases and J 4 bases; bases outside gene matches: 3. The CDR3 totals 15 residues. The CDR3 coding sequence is TGTGCCAGCAGCGTAGATAGCGGGATTTACAATGAGCAGTTCTTC. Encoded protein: CASSVDSGIYNEQFF.

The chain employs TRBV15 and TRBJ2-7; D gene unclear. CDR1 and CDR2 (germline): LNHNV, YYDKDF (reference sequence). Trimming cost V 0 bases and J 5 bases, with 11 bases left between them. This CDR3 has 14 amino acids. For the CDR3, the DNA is TGTGCCACCAGCAGAGATGGGGAAATCCACGAGCAGTACTTC. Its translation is CATSRDGEIHEQYF.

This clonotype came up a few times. The CDR3 loop reads CATSSRPGWQNIQYF. In nucleotides, the CDR3 is TGTGCCACCAGCAGTCGTCCAGGGTGGCAGAACATTCAGTACTTC. The chain joins TRBV15 to TRBJ2-4; D possibly corresponds to TRBD1 (5 bases). The V end was cut by 3 bases, the J end by 7 bases, with 16 bases between. Germline V lookup: CDR1 LNHNV, CDR2 YYDKDF (reference sequence). The CDR3 extends over 15 amino acids.